Following are 19 T cell receptor beta chains from one sample sequenced in a study of control samples from healthy donors and cancer patients. Profiled with immunoSEQ multiplex PCR; TCRdb holds only in-frame clones, not every one. The sample has more than 110,000 clones, 92% seen once; the top ten hold around 11%. Sequences were obtained from blood. The receptors stem from a man younger than 40 in good health.

The chain couples TRBV19 to TRBJ1-5; TRBD1 matches at 7 bases. Looked up from germline, CDR1 is LNHDA and CDR2 is SQIVND (reference sequence). Trimming removed 7 bases from V and 3 bases from J; junction bases left unmatched: 9. There are 15 residues in the CDR3. CDR3 residues: CASTPTGTVNQPQHF. The CDR3 region has the DNA TGTGCCAGTACCCCGACAGGGACGGTCAATCAGCCCCAGCATTTT.

The chain links TRBV20-1 to TRBJ2-7, with a tentative D call TRBD2 (5 bases). V dropped 3 bases and J dropped 2 bases, with 14 bases sitting between them. The CDR3 totals 14 residues. Germline CDR1 and CDR2: DFQATT and SNEGSKA (reference sequence). The DNA for the CDR3 is TGCAGTGCTAGTAAGGGAGCTACGCCCTACGAGCAGTACTTC. Translation gives CSASKGATPYEQYF.

The table lists this clone with a count of one. The chain carries TRBV10-1 and TRBJ2-2; D not resolved. Trimming took off 2 bases at V and 4 bases at J, with 8 bases between the two ends. Looked up from germline, CDR1 is WNHNN and CDR2 is SYGVQD (reference sequence). The CDR3 loop spans 14 amino acids. CDR3 amino acids: CASSENRATGELFF. The CDR3 region has the DNA TGCGCCAGCAGTGAGAACCGGGCCACCGGGGAGCTGTTTTTT.

The chain employs TRBV5-1 and TRBJ2-1; D assignment may be TRBD1 or TRBD2 (5 bases each). CDR3 size: 15 residues. Between the trimmed V and J ends, which lost 2 bases and 5 bases, there was a span of 14 bases. Germline values: CDR1 SGHRS, CDR2 YFSETQ. In DNA form, the CDR3 reads TGCGCCAGCAGCTTTGACCGGGACGGAAACAATGAGCAGTTCTTC. Translation gives CASSFDRDGNNEQFF.

CDR3 sequence: CASSYPPREQYF. The CDR3 region has the DNA TGTGCCAGCAGTTACCCCCCCCGGGAGCAGTACTTC. The gene calls are TRBV6-2 or TRBV6-3 and TRBJ2-7, with D hard to call. The germline V gene encodes CDR1 MNHEY and CDR2 SVGEGT. V was clipped by 2 bases and J by 7 bases, with 9 bases between them. The CDR3 contains 12 residues.

The rearrangement uses TRBV30 and TRBJ1-2; no definite D call. Per the germline V gene, CDR1 is GTSNPN and CDR2 is SVGIG (reference sequence). CDR3 length equals 13 residues. V was trimmed by 1 base and J by 4 bases, leaving 10 bases between them. The CDR3 here is CAWSGRGFYGYTF. The CDR3 DNA is TGTGCCTGGAGTGGTCGGGGTTTCTATGGCTACACCTTC.

The V gene is TRBV4-3, the J gene TRBJ1-2; 8 nucleotides align to TRBD1. The CDR3 loop spans 17 amino acids. After removal of 0 bases from V and 4 bases from J, the junction contained 10 bases not matched to a gene. The germline V gene encodes CDR1 LGHNA and CDR2 YSLEER. The CDR3 here is CASSQDIRDRTTYGYTF. Here the CDR3 DNA reads TGCGCCAGCAGCCAAGATATTAGGGACAGGACAACCTATGGCTACACCTTC.

This chain links TRBV28 with TRBJ2-7; D is uncertain. The V end lost 6 bases, the J end lost 5 bases, and 17 bases lay between the germline ends. The CDR3 covers 14 residues. Germline CDR1 is MDHEN and CDR2 is SYDVKM. CDR3: CASRQSTFRNEQYF. The DNA for the CDR3 is TGTGCCAGCAGGCAATCTACGTTCCGGAACGAGCAGTACTTC.

Only one count was recorded for this clone. This sample also contains other DNA sequences that code for the same CDR3. The chain employs TRBV18 and TRBJ2-6; D unresolved. The CDR3 covers 14 residues. From germline, CDR1 is KGHSH and CDR2 LQKENI. V lost 3 bases and J 2 bases, leaving 5 bases between the germline ends. The CDR3 region is CASSPETGANVLTF. The CDR3 nucleotides read TGTGCCAGCTCACCGGAGACTGGGGCCAACGTCCTGACTTTC.

To note about this clone: The same CDR3 can be traced to other DNA sequences in this sample. The rearrangement uses TRBV6-5 and TRBJ2-3, with 8 positions matching TRBD2. The CDR3 has 15 residues. CDR1 is MNHEY, CDR2 SVGAGI, per germline. V lost 4 bases to trimming and J lost 0 bases; unmatched junction nucleotides: 3. CDR3 sequence (DNA): TGTGCCAGCAGTTTAAGACTAGCGAGCACAGATACGCAGTATTTT. Encoded protein: CASSLRLASTDTQYF.

The chain has TRBV9 and TRBJ2-1; 13 nucleotides agree with TRBD2. Germline V gene data show CDR1 as SGDLS and CDR2 as YYNGEE. The CDR3 runs 18 residues. The V gene end was trimmed by 0 bases and the J gene end by 1 base; junction bases not matched to a gene: 4. The CDR3 DNA reads as TGTGCCAGCAGCGTAGCTAGGACTAGCGGGAGTTCCTACAATGAGCAGTTCTTC. This encodes CASSVARTSGSSYNEQFF.

The chain has TRBV11-2 and TRBJ2-1; perhaps D is TRBD1 or TRBD2 (5 bases each). The CDR3 contains 11 residues. CDR1 and CDR2 (germline): SGHAT, FQNNGV. With 5 bases removed from V and 12 bases from J, the gap between germline ends came to 11 bases. In DNA form, the CDR3 reads TGTGCCAGCAGCCTCTGGGACCGGCAGTTCTTC. The encoded protein is CASSLWDRQFF.

As for this clone: One end of the junction is discordant with germline, which a read error may explain. V gene TRBV7-7 combines with J gene TRBJ2-1, with D hard to call. The CDR3 loop spans 13 amino acids. Germline V gene sequence: CDR1 SSHAT, CDR2 FNYEAQ (reference sequence). The CDR3 sequence: CASSLGFGNEQFF. CDR3 bases: TGTGCTAGCAGTCTGGGGTTTGGTAATGAGCAGTTCTTC.

The rearrangement links TRBV7-9 to TRBJ2-2; D may match TRBD1 or TRBD2 (6 bases each). V was clipped by 1 base and J by 5 bases, with 11 bases between them. The germline CDR1 and CDR2 sequences are SEHNR and FQNEAQ (reference sequence). CDR3 length: 15 amino acids. The CDR3, as DNA: TGTGCCAGCAGCTTAGGGGGGGCTAAGACCGGGGAGCTGTTTTTT. This gives the protein CASSLGGAKTGELFF.

This chain links TRBV11-2 with TRBJ2-5; no reliable D call. There are 13 residues in the CDR3. Germline V lookup: CDR1 SGHAT, CDR2 FQNNGV. V lost 1 base, J lost 5 bases, and 8 bases lay in between. The CDR3 here is CASSLVPVETQYF. DNA for the CDR3: TGTGCCAGCAGCTTAGTCCCCGTGGAGACCCAGTACTTC.

The rearrangement uses TRBV7-2 and TRBJ2-5, with D perhaps matching TRBD1 (5 bases). Trimming removed 5 bases from V and 9 bases from J, with 13 bases in between. Germline V gene sequence: CDR1 SGHTA, CDR2 FQGNSA. This CDR3 contains 12 residues. CDR3 sequence (DNA): TGTGCCAGCAGCCCCCTTAGGGGTCCCCAGTACTTC. Translating it yields CASSPLRGPQYF.

This sequence joins TRBV6-6 and TRBJ1-4; TRBD1 matches at 8 bases. Trimming cost V 10 bases and J 8 bases; bases outside gene matches: 12. Germline-derived CDR1 and CDR2 are MNHNY and SVGAGI (reference sequence). The CDR3 is 14 residues long. CDR3: CATSPTGQVEKLFF. The CDR3, as DNA: TGTGCCACTTCTCCTACGGGACAGGTAGAAAAACTGTTTTTT.

The V gene is TRBV18, the J gene TRBJ1-5; D unclear. The CDR3 has 14 amino acids. Trimming pared 5 bases from V and 0 bases from J, leaving 8 bases between. CDR1 is KGHSH and CDR2 is LQKENI in the germline V gene. The CDR3 coding sequence is TGTGCCAGCTCAACGTCCTATAGCAATCAGCCCCAGCATTTT. It specifies CASSTSYSNQPQHF.

The chain combines TRBV30 with TRBJ1-3; TRBD1 might be the D (6 bases). Trimming cost V 6 bases and J 0 bases, with 12 bases left between them. Germline lookup yields CDR1 GTSNPN and CDR2 SVGIG (reference sequence). The CDR3 has 14 amino acids. CDR3 DNA: TGTGCCTGTGGGGGCGGGAACTCTGGAAACACCATATATTTT. Translation gives CACGGGNSGNTIYF.